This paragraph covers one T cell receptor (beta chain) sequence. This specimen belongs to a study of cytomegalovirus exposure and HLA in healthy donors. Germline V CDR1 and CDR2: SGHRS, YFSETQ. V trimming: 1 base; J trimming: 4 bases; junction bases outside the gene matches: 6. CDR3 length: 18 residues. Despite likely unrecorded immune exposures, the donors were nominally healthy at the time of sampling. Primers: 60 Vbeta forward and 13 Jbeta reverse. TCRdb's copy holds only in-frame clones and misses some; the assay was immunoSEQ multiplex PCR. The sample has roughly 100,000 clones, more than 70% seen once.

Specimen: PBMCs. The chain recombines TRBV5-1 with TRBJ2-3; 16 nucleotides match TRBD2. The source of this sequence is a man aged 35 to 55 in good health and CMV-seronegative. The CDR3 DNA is TGCGCCAGCAGCTTGCCGGGACTAGCGGGGGGGCGGTCAGATACGCAGTATTTT. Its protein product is CASSLPGLAGGRSDTQYF.